The 9 T cell receptor beta chains given below trace back to one sample, sequenced in a study of T cells after yellow fever vaccination. From the 5' RACE reads, TCRdb called clonotypes with MiXCR, one entry per CDR3 protein. Among approximately 250,000 distinct CDR3 sequences listed, around 4.9% were seen once. Sequences were derived from CD4+ T cells sorted from PBMCs, sampled on the day of the yellow fever booster vaccination. The receptor source for this set is a man younger than 35 who received the YFV17D yellow fever vaccine.

This clonotype has more than one count but fewer than ten. The V call is TRBV9, the J call TRBJ2-1; D not certain. The CDR3 spans 16 residues. With 0 bases removed from V and 0 bases from J, the gap between germline ends came to 10 bases. CDR1 and CDR2 (germline): SGDLS, YYNGEE. The CDR3 nucleotides are TGTGCCAGCAGCGTAGCGGGCCCTAGCTCCTACAATGAGCAGTTCTTC. This codes for CASSVAGPSSYNEQFF.

This clonotype was picked up a small number of times. V and J are TRBV11-2 and TRBJ2-7, with D uncertain. Trimming left V 5 bases short and J 1 base short, with 9 bases between. Germline loops: CDR1 SGHAT, CDR2 FQNNGV. The CDR3 runs to 13 residues. CDR3: CASSPLRSYEQYF. The DNA for the CDR3 is TGTGCCAGCAGCCCACTCCGATCCTACGAGCAGTACTTC.

The genes are TRBV10-2 and TRBJ2-3; D not certain. V gave up 3 bases and J gave up 4 bases, with 8 bases separating them. The V gene's germline CDR1 is WSHSY and CDR2 SAAADI. The CDR3 runs 13 residues. CDR3 residues: CASSDRAADTQYF. DNA of the CDR3: TGCGCCAGCAGTGATAGGGCCGCAGATACGCAGTATTTT.

This sequence joins TRBV6-5 and TRBJ1-4, with 7 positions matching TRBD1. Germline V lookup: CDR1 MNHEY, CDR2 SVGAGI. The length of the CDR3 is 13 residues. V lost 4 bases to trimming and J lost 5 bases; unmatched junction nucleotides: 1. This CDR3 is CASSWDSNEKLFF. The CDR3, as DNA: TGTGCCAGCAGTTGGGACAGCAATGAAAAACTGTTTTTT.

This clonotype has a count of ten or more. One end of the junction is discordant with germline, which a read error may explain. The rearrangement joins TRBV5-1 to TRBJ1-1; no firm D call. Germline lookup yields CDR1 SGHRS and CDR2 YFSETQ. This CDR3 region has 13 residues. In nucleotides, the CDR3 is TGTGCCAGCAGTCTAGATATGAACACTGAAGCTTTCTTT. It is translated as CASSLDMNTEAFF.

V is TRBV7-6 and J is TRBJ2-5; D remains unclear. Germline-derived CDR1 and CDR2 are SGHVS and FNYEAQ. V lost 3 bases, J lost 3 bases, and 8 bases lay in between. This CDR3 has 13 residues. CDR3 DNA: TGTGCCAGCAGCTTGAGGACCGAAGAGACCCAGTACTTC. Translation gives CASSLRTEETQYF.

This clonotype has at least ten counts. The chain couples TRBV20-1 to TRBJ2-1; TRBD1 matches at 9 bases. The CDR3 extends over 12 amino acids. J gave up 8 bases and V 7 bases, and 6 bases lay outside the gene matches. CDR1 and CDR2 (germline): DFQATT, SNEGSKA (reference sequence). CDR3 residues: CSGNRGLDEQFF. CDR3 DNA sequence: TGCAGTGGGAACAGGGGGCTGGATGAGCAGTTCTTC.

In this sample, this clonotype turned up many times. Here the CDR3 DNA reads TGTGCCAGCAGCTCTCCTAACCAGCCCCAGCATTTT. This encodes CASSSPNQPQHF. The chain uses TRBV7-9 and TRBJ1-5, with D hard to call. V lost 4 bases and J 7 bases, leaving 8 bases between the germline ends. This CDR3 has 12 amino acids. Germline V gives CDR1 SEHNR, CDR2 FQNEAQ (reference sequence).

CDR3 DNA sequence: TGTGCCAGCAGCTTGGGGACAGGGGTCACAGATACGCAGTATTTT. It is translated as CASSLGTGVTDTQYF. V usage is TRBV5-4 and J usage is TRBJ2-3; 9 bases agree with TRBD1. This CDR3 is built from 15 residues. Germline V gene data show CDR1 as SGHNT and CDR2 as YYREEE (reference sequence). V was clipped by 0 bases and J by 2 bases; unmatched bases: 1.